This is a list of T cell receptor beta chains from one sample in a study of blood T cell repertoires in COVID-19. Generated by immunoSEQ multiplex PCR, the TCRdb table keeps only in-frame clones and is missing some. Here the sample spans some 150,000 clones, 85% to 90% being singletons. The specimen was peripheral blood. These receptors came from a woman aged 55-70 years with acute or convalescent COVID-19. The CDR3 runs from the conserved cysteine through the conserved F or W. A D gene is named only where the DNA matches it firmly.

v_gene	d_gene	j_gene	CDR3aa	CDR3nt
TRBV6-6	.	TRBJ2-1	CASKATGPNEQFF	TGTGCCAGCAAGGCCACAGGGCCCAATGAGCAGTTCTTC
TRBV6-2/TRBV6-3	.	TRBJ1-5	CASSWGGGSNQPQHF	TGTGCCAGCAGTTGGGGGGGAGGAAGCAATCAGCCCCAGCATTTT
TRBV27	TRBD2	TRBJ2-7	CASSSRLAGLYEQYF	TGTGCCAGCAGCTCTCGACTAGCGGGGCTTTACGAGCAGTACTTC
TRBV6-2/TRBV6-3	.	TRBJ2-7	CASSGDSYPSYEQYF	TGTGCCAGCAGTGGAGACAGCTATCCCTCCTACGAGCAGTACTTC
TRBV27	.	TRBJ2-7	CASSPSAGNRYYEQYF	TGTGCCAGCAGTCCTAGCGCCGGAAACCGCTACTACGAGCAGTACTTC
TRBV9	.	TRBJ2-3	CASSGGHYTDTQYF	TGTGCCAGCAGCGGAGGACATTACACAGATACGCAGTATTTT
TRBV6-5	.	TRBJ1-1	CASSGQYMNTEAFF	TGTGCCAGCAGCGGACAGTACATGAACACTGAAGCTTTCTTT
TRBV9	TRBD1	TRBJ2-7	CASSPEGGQGPTERSYEQYF	TGTGCCAGCAGCCCGGAGGGAGGACAGGGCCCCACCGAGAGGTCCTACGAGCAGTACTTC
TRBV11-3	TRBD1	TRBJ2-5	CASSLDLTGGETQYF	TGTGCCAGCAGCTTAGATCTGACAGGGGGGGAGACCCAGTACTTC
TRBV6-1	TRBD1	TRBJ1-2	CASSERGTGGLANYGYTF	TGTGCCAGCAGTGAAAGGGGGACAGGAGGCCTAGCTAACTATGGCTACACCTTC
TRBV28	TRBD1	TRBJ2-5	CASSLYGTADVQETQYF	TGTGCCAGCAGTTTGTACGGGACAGCGGATGTCCAAGAGACCCAGTACTTC